These 17 T cell receptor beta chains came from one sample sequenced in a study of cytomegalovirus exposure and HLA in healthy donors. The PCR employed 60 Vbeta primers together with 13 Jbeta primers. The table came from immunoSEQ multiplex PCR; TCRdb's copy has only in-frame clones and leaves some out. In the table there are tens of thousands of clones, 65% to 75% of which are singletons. The source material was PBMCs. The receptors were gathered from a man in his forties or fifties in good health and CMV-seropositive.

This chain joins TRBV15 and TRBJ1-2; no clear D gene. CDR3 size: 11 residues. Trimming pared 8 bases from V and 0 bases from J, leaving 4 bases between. Germline assignment: CDR1 LNHNV and CDR2 YYDKDF (reference sequence). This chain's CDR3 is CATGANYGYTF. In DNA form, the CDR3 reads TGTGCCACCGGAGCTAACTATGGCTACACCTTC.

The genes are TRBV30 and TRBJ1-5, with 7 bases aligning to TRBD1. Germline CDR1 and CDR2: GTSNPN and SVGIG (reference sequence). V dropped 0 bases and J dropped 6; count of bases not matched to a gene: 17. The CDR3 spans 18 residues. The CDR3 DNA follows: TGTGCCTGGAGTGTCTGGTTGTCGTTCCGGACAGGAGGTCAGCCCCAGCATTTT. Translation gives CAWSVWLSFRTGGQPQHF.

The chain couples TRBV7-2 to TRBJ1-1, with a tentative D call TRBD1 (5 bases). This CDR3 is built from 13 residues. Germline CDR1 reads SGHTA; CDR2 reads FQGNSA. Trimming cost V 5 bases and J 5 bases, with 12 bases left between them. DNA for the CDR3: TGTGCCAGCAGCCCGCAGGGTGGGACTGAAGCTTTCTTT. As protein: CASSPQGGTEAFF.

The chain links TRBV7-2 to TRBJ1-2; weak D call: TRBD1 (5 bases). CDR3 length: 14 amino acids. The V end was cut by 5 bases, the J end by 4 bases, with 14 bases between. Germline V lookup: CDR1 SGHTA, CDR2 FQGNSA. The chain's CDR3 is CASSDIGTFYGYTF. The CDR3, as DNA: TGTGCCAGCAGCGATATCGGGACTTTCTATGGCTACACCTTC.

The chain is built from TRBV6-1 and TRBJ2-7, with D tentatively TRBD1 (5 bases). CDR1 and CDR2 (germline): MNHNS, SASEGT. V lost 5 bases, J lost 6 bases, and 14 bases lay in between. The CDR3 sequence is 13 residues long. This CDR3 is CASSQVGVGEQYF. The CDR3 coding sequence is TGTGCCAGCAGTCAAGTAGGGGTTGGCGAGCAGTACTTC.

J is TRBJ1-4 and V is TRBV13; possible D gene TRBD1, 6 bases. The CDR3 is made up of 14 amino acids. The germline V gene has CDR1 PRHDT and CDR2 FYEKMQ (reference sequence). The V end lost 1 base, the J end lost 8 bases, and 11 bases lay between the germline ends. CDR3 sequence: CASSLARGGEKLFF. The CDR3 nucleotides read TGTGCCAGCAGCTTAGCCAGGGGTGGCGAAAAACTGTTTTTT.

The rearrangement uses TRBV18 and TRBJ2-3; 9 bases match TRBD1. Germline assignment: CDR1 KGHSH and CDR2 LQKENI. There are 15 residues in the CDR3. Trimming removed 6 bases from V and 4 bases from J; junction bases left unmatched: 8. The CDR3 DNA is TGTGCCAGCTCCGGAGGGACAGGGTTGGCAGATACGCAGTATTTT. Encoded protein: CASSGGTGLADTQYF.

J is TRBJ2-7 and V is TRBV7-2, with TRBD2 matching over 10 bases. From germline, CDR1 is SGHTA and CDR2 FQGNSA. The V and J ends lost 1 base and 1 base, in that order; junction bases with no gene match: 1. This CDR3 contains 15 residues. The CDR3 protein is CASSLEAGGSYEQYF. The CDR3 DNA is TGTGCCAGCAGCTTAGAAGCGGGGGGGTCCTACGAGCAGTACTTC.

V and J are TRBV10-2 and TRBJ1-1, with 11 bases fitting TRBD1. This CDR3 comprises 13 residues. Germline V gives CDR1 WSHSY, CDR2 SAAADI. Trimming took 6 bases from V and 6 from J; bases not matched to a gene: 3. The CDR3 loop reads CASRLDRGPEAFF. CDR3 DNA sequence: TGCGCCAGCAGATTGGACAGGGGGCCTGAAGCTTTCTTT.

As concerns this clone: An end of the junction differs from the germline gene, which may be a read error. The J gene is TRBJ1-5, the V gene TRBV7-2; 10 positions match TRBD1. CDR1 SGHTA and CDR2 FQGNSA come from the germline V gene. CDR3 length: 14 amino acids. The DNA for the CDR3 is TGTGCCAGCAGCCGGGGACAGGGGAATCGGCCCCAGCATTTT. This translates into CASSRGQGNRPQHF.

This chain joins TRBV5-1 and TRBJ2-5; 8 positions agree with TRBD2. Germline V gene sequence: CDR1 SGHRS, CDR2 YFSETQ. The CDR3 has 14 residues. Trimming at V came to 5 bases and at J to 2 bases, leaving 5 bases not matched to a gene. The CDR3 DNA sequence: TGCGCCAGCAGAAGAACGGGGGGGCAAGAGACCCAGTACTTC. This sequence encodes CASRRTGGQETQYF.

The chain uses TRBV18 and TRBJ2-1, with D maybe TRBD2 (6 bases). CDR1 KGHSH and CDR2 LQKENI come from the germline V gene. The ends were cut back, 2 bases at V and 7 bases at J, with 9 bases in the middle. This CDR3 has 13 residues. Here the CDR3 DNA reads TGTGCCAGCTCACCAGGAGGGCAGAATGAGCAGTTCTTC. Translation gives CASSPGGQNEQFF.

This clone was seen a few times. The genes are TRBV7-3 and TRBJ2-3; TRBD2 is a possible D gene (6 bases). Germline assignment: CDR1 SGHTA and CDR2 FQGTGA. This CDR3 contains 13 residues. V gave up 5 bases and J gave up 2 bases, with 8 bases separating them. The CDR3 sequence: CASSRDFTDTQYF. CDR3 sequence (DNA): TGTGCCAGCAGCCGGGACTTCACAGATACGCAGTATTTT.

The genes are TRBV5-1 and TRBJ2-3; unclear D gene. Trimming pared 0 bases from V and 3 bases from J, leaving 5 bases between. Germline values: CDR1 SGHRS, CDR2 YFSETQ. This CDR3 is built from 13 residues. The CDR3 sequence is CASSLGQTDTQYF. CDR3 in DNA: TGCGCCAGCAGCTTGGGTCAGACAGATACGCAGTATTTT.

This clone was detected only a few times. In DNA, the CDR3 is TGTGCCAGCAGCTTAACCGGGACAACGAACACTGAAGCTTTCTTT. Amino acid sequence: CASSLTGTTNTEAFF. This rearrangement joins TRBV7-3 to TRBJ1-1, with TRBD1 as a possible D gene (6 bases). V lost 0 bases and J lost 1, with 9 bases in between. The germline V gene encodes CDR1 SGHTA and CDR2 FQGTGA. This CDR3 has 15 residues.

This clone has only a few counts. The genes are TRBV9 and TRBJ1-4, with D possibly TRBD1 on 6 matching bases. This CDR3 has 14 residues. The germline V gene has CDR1 SGDLS and CDR2 YYNGEE. Deletions cut 4 bases from V and 3 bases from J, with 10 bases between. CDR3 sequence: CASSTQGSNEKLFF. The CDR3 coding sequence is TGTGCCAGCAGCACACAGGGATCTAATGAAAAACTGTTTTTT.

The gene calls are TRBV4-1 and TRBJ2-2; TRBD2 matches at 8 bases. The length of the CDR3 is 14 residues. Germline values: CDR1 MGHRA, CDR2 YSYEKL. The V gene end was trimmed by 6 bases and the J gene end by 4 bases; junction bases not matched to a gene: 4. The chain's CDR3 is CASRRGEGTGELFF. CDR3 sequence (DNA): TGCGCCAGCAGGCGGGGGGAGGGCACCGGGGAGCTGTTTTTT.